This section outlines one T cell receptor beta chain sequence together with its context. Its cognate antigen is unknown. These data belong to a study of human thymus T cells. Study-level findings and limits: Use of V and J genes seemed skewed within the thymic and blood repertoires. Unrelated individuals were reported by related research to share highly overlapping thymic repertoires.

Thymus tissue for the work was resected from patients undergoing corrective heart surgery. Donors were healthy Finnish infants having corrective surgery for congenital heart defects. The assay was immunoSEQ multiplex PCR, and TCRdb's table has in-frame clones only and misses some. The sample yields 78,000 or so clones, 90% to 97% seen once. This CDR3 is built from 13 residues. Between the trimmed V and J ends, which lost 0 bases and 1 base, there was a span of 4 bases. The germline V gene encodes CDR1 SEHNR and CDR2 FQNEAQ (reference sequence). Sample: thymus tissue. This receptor was identified in a boy less than two years old with a congenital heart defect but otherwise immunologically healthy. The V and J genes are TRBV7-9 and TRBJ2-7, with D unclear. The chain's CDR3 is CASSLAWSYEQYF. CDR3 nucleotide sequence: TGTGCCAGCAGCTTAGCGTGGTCCTACGAGCAGTACTTC. Variable domain in full (rest from reference TRBV7-9 and TRBJ2-7): DTGVSQNPRHKITKRGQNVTFRCDPISEHNRLYWYRQTLGQGPEFLTYFQNEAQLEKSRLLSDRFSAERPKGSFSTLEIQRTEQGDSAMYLCASSLAWSYEQYFGPGTRLTVT.